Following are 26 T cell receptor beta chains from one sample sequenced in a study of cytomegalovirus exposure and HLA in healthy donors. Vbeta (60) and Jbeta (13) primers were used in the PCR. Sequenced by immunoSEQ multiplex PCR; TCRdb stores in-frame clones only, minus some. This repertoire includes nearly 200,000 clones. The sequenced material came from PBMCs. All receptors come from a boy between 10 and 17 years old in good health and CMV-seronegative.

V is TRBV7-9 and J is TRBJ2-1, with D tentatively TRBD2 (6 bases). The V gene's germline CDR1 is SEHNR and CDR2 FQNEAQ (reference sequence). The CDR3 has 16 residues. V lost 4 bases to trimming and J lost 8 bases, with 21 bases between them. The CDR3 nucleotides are TGTGCCAGCAGCTCGTCGGGAGCGCCCGGTAGGGATGAGCAGTTCTTC. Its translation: CASSSSGAPGRDEQFF.

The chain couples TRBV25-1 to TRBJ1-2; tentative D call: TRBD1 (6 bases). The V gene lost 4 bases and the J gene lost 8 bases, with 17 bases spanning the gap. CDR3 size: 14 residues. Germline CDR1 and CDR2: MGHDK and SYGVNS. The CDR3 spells CASSGSGVPRGYTF. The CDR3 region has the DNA TGTGCCAGCAGTGGGTCAGGGGTGCCGAGAGGCTACACCTTC.

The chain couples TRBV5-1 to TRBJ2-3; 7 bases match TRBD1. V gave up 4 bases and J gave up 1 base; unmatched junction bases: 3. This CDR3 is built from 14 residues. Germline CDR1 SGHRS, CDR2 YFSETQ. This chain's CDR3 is CASSDRDGTDTQYF. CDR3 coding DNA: TGCGCCAGCAGCGACAGGGACGGCACAGATACGCAGTATTTT. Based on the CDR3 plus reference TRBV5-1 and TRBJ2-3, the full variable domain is KAGVTQTPRYLIKTRGQQVTLSCSPISGHRSVSWYQQTPGQGLQFLFEYFSETQRNKGNFPGRFSGRQFSNSRSEMNVSTLELGDSALYLCASSDRDGTDTQYFGPGTRLTVL.

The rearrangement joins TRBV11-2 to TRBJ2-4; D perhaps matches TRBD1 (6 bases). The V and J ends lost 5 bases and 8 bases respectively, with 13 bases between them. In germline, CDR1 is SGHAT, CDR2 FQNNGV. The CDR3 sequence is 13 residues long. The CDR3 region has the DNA TGTGCCAGCAGCGCCGACAGGCATGACATTCAGTACTTC. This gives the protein CASSADRHDIQYF.

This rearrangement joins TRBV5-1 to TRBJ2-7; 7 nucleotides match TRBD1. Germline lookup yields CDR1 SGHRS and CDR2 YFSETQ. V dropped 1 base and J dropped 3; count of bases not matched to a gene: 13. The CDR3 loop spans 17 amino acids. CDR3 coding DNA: TGCGCCAGCAGCTTGTATGCGACAGGGACCAAGGACTACGAGCAGTACTTC. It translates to CASSLYATGTKDYEQYF.

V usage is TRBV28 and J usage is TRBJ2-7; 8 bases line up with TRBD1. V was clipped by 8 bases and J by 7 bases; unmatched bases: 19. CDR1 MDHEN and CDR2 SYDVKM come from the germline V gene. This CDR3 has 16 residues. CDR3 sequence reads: CASGYSWAGGKDEQYF. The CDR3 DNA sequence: TGTGCCAGCGGATATTCATGGGCAGGGGGCAAGGATGAGCAGTACTTC.

For the CDR3, the DNA is TGTGCCAGCAGCGCCGGGTCTCCTTTCACAGATACGCAGTATTTT. Translating it yields CASSAGSPFTDTQYF. V usage is TRBV9 and J usage is TRBJ2-3; the D is unclear. V dropped 3 bases and J dropped 2 bases, with 13 bases sitting between them. This CDR3 has 15 residues. Per germline, CDR1 SGDLS and CDR2 YYNGEE.

The CDR3 DNA is TGCGCCAGCAGCCAAGCGGGCGCGGGGGGGCTCGCAGATACGCAGTATTTT. It translates to CASSQAGAGGLADTQYF. The chain links TRBV4-1 to TRBJ2-3, with 9 bases that match TRBD2. CDR3 size: 17 residues. With V trimmed by 1 base and J by 4 bases, 9 bases remained unmatched. CDR1 is MGHRA and CDR2 is YSYEKL in the germline V gene.

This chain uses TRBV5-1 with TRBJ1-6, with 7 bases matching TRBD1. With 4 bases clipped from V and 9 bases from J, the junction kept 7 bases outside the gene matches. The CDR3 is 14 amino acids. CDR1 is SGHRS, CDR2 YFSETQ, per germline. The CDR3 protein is CASSQDRVGSPLHF. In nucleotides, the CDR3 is TGCGCCAGCAGCCAAGACAGGGTCGGTTCACCCCTCCACTTT.

The CDR3 is CASSLYRQDSYEQYF. In DNA form, the CDR3 reads TGTGCCAGCAGCTTATACCGACAGGACTCCTACGAGCAGTACTTC. This sequence joins TRBV7-2 and TRBJ2-7, with D perhaps TRBD1 (6 bases). V was clipped by 2 bases and J by 0 bases, with 11 bases between them. Germline V CDR1 and CDR2: SGHTA, FQGNSA. This CDR3 region has 15 residues.

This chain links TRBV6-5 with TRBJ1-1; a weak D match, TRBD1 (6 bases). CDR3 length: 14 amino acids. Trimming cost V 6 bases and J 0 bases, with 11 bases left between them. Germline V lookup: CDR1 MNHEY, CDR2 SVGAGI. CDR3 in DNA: TGTGCCAGCAGAAGACAGGACCTGAACACTGAAGCTTTCTTT. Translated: CASRRQDLNTEAFF.

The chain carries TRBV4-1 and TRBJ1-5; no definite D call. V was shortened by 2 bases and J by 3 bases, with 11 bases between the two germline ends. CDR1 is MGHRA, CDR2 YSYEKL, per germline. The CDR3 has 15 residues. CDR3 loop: CASSQLYVPNQPQHF. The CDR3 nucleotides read TGCGCCAGCAGCCAACTCTATGTCCCCAATCAGCCCCAGCATTTT.

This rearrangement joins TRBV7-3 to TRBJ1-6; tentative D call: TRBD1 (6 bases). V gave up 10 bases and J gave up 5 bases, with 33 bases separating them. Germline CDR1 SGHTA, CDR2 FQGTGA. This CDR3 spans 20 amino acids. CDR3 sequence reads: CATPINPFGTLTGNNSPLHF. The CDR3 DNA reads TGTGCCACTCCCATAAATCCCTTTGGGACCCTGACAGGTAATAATTCACCCCTCCACTTT.

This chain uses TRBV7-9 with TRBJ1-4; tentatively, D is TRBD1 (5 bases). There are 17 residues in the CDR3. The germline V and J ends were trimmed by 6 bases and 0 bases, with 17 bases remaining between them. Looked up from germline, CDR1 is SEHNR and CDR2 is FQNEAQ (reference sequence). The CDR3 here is CASSIDSLGATNEKLFF. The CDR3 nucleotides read TGTGCCAGCAGTATCGACAGCCTAGGAGCAACTAATGAAAAACTGTTTTTT.

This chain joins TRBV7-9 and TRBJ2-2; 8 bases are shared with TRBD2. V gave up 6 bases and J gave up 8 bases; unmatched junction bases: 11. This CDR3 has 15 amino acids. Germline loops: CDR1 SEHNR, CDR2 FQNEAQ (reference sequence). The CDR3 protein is CASSSGLGLVGELFF. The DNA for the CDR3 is TGTGCCAGCAGTTCGGGACTAGGGCTGGTGGGGGAGCTGTTTTTT.

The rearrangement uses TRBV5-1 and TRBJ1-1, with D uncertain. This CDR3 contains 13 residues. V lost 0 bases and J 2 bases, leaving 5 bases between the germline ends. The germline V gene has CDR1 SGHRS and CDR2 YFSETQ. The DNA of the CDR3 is TGCGCCAGCAGCTTGGGGGCCAACACTGAAGCTTTCTTT. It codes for CASSLGANTEAFF.

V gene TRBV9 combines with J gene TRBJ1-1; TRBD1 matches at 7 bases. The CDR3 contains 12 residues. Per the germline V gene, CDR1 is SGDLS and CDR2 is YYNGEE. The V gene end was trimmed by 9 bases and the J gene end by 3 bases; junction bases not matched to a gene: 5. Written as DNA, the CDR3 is TGTGCCAAAGACAGGGAGGACACTGAAGCTTTCTTT. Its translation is CAKDREDTEAFF.

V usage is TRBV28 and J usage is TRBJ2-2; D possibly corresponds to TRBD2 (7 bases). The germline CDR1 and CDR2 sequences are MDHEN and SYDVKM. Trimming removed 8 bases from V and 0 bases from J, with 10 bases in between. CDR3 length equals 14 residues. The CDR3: CASQGTTNTGELFF. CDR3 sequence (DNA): TGTGCCAGCCAGGGGACTACGAACACCGGGGAGCTGTTTTTT.

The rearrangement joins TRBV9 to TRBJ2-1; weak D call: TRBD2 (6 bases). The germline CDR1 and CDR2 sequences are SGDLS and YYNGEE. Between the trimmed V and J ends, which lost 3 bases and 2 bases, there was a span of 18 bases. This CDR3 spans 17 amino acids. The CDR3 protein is CASSASSAGYAYNEQFF. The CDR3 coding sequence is TGTGCCAGCAGCGCTTCCAGTGCGGGGTACGCCTACAATGAGCAGTTCTTC.

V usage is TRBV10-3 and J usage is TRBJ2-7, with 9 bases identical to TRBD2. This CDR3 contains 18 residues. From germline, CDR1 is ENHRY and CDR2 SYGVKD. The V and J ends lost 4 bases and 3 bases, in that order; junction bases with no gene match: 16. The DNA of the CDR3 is TGTGCCATCAGTGCGGCAGGTGGAAGCGGGGGGCTGTTCTACGAGCAGTACTTC. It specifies CAISAAGGSGGLFYEQYF.

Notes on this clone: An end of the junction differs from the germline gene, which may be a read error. The CDR3 sequence is CASSVSRDTVNF. As DNA, the CDR3 is TGTGCCAGCAGCGTCAGCCGGGACACGGTTAACTTC. The chain is built from TRBV13 and TRBJ2-7; maybe TRBD1 (6 bases). This CDR3 spans 12 amino acids. The germline V gene encodes CDR1 PRHDT and CDR2 FYEKMQ (reference sequence).

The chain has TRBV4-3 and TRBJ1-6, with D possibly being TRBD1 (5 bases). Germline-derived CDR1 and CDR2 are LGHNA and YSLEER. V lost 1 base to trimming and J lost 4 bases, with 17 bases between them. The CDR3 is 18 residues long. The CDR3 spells CASSQGLNQGVYNSPLHF. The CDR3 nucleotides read TGCGCCAGCAGCCAAGGTCTTAATCAGGGTGTATATAATTCACCCCTCCACTTT.

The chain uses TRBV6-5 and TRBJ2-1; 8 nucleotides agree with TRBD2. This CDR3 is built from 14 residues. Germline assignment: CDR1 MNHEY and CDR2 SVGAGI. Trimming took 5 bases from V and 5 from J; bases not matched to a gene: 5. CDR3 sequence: CASSPGTSDNEQFF. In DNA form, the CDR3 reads TGTGCCAGCAGTCCTGGGACTAGTGACAATGAGCAGTTCTTC.

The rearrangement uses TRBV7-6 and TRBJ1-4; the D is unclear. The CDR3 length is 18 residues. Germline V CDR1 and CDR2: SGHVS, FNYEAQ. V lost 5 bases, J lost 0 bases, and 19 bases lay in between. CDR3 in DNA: TGTGCCAGCAGCACCTTTAGGGAGTTGAGAGCAACTAATGAAAAACTGTTTTTT. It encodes CASSTFRELRATNEKLFF.

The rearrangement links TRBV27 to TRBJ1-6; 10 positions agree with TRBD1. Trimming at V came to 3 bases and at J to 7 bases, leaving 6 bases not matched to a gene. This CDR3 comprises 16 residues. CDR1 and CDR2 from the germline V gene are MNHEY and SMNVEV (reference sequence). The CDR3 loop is CASSFPGTGANSPLHF. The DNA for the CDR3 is TGTGCCAGCAGTTTTCCAGGGACAGGGGCAAATTCACCCCTCCACTTT.

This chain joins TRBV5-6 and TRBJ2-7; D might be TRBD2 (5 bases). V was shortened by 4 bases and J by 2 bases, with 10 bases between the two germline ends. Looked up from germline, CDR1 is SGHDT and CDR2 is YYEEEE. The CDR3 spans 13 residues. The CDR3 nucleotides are TGTGCCAGCAGCACGACCGGGACCTACGAGCAGTACTTC. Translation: CASSTTGTYEQYF.